Listed below are T cell receptor beta chains from one sample, sequenced in a study of Graves' ophthalmopathy and Graves' hyperthyroidism. TCRdb ran MiXCR on the multiplex PCR reads and lists one entry per CDR3 protein. There are 680,000 or so distinct CDR3 sequences in the sample; about 24% occur only once, and more than 5.5% lies in the top ten. The source material was peripheral blood. These receptor sequences come from a woman aged 18-29 years with stable Graves' hyperthyroidism. Some clones in this sample may be carry-over from other donors' samples. CDR3s include the opening cysteine and the closing phenylalanine or tryptophan. A D gene is named only where the DNA matches it firmly. Some rows mark clone size as missing; the rest say once, few, many or name a class of expanded clone.

v_gene	d_gene	abundance	j_gene	CDR3aa	CDR3nt
TRBV19	-	many	TRBJ2-7	CASSIATGASEQYF	TGTGCCAGTAGTATAGCAACGGGCGCCTCCGAGCAGTACTTC
TRBV6-5	-	many	TRBJ1-1	CASSISGGGMNTEAFF	TGTGCCAGCAGTATATCGGGGGGGGGGATGAACACTGAAGCTTTCTTT
TRBV12-5	TRBD1	-	TRBJ1-6	CASGWGTGSNSPLHF	TGTGCTAGTGGTTGGGGGACAGGGTCTAATTCACCCCTCCACTTT
TRBV5-5	-	-	TRBJ1-1	CASSLDSTTEAFF	TGTGCCAGCAGCTTGGACAGCACCACTGAAGCTTTCTTT
TRBV14	-	many	TRBJ2-4	CASSHRGRWKNIQYF	TGTGCCAGCAGCCATAGAGGGCGGTGGAAAAACATTCAGTACTTC
TRBV12-3/TRBV12-4	TRBD2	few	TRBJ2-5	CASSFYSGRVETQYF	TGTGCCAGCAGTTTTTATAGCGGGAGGGTCGAGACCCAGTACTTC
TRBV6-2/TRBV6-3	-	many	TRBJ2-6	CASVRDSGANVLTF	TGTGCCAGCGTTAGGGACTCTGGGGCCAACGTCCTGACTTTC
TRBV30	-	many	TRBJ1-2	CAWSGQPNYGYTF	TGTGCCTGGAGCGGACAGCCAAACTATGGCTACACCTTC
TRBV6-2/TRBV6-3	TRBD2	many	TRBJ2-7	CASSIRAGGPTEQYF	TGTGCCAGCAGTATTAGAGCGGGAGGGCCCACAGAGCAGTACTTC
TRBV5-1	TRBD1	many	TRBJ1-1	CASKGTGEDTEAFF	TGCGCCAGCAAAGGGACAGGGGAGGACACTGAAGCTTTCTTT
TRBV2	-	many	TRBJ2-7	CASSSPGNYEQYF	TGTGCCAGCAGTTCTCCCGGGAACTACGAGCAGTACTTC
TRBV24-1	-	-	TRBJ2-2	CATSDLAPYTGELFF	TGTGCCACCAGTGATTTGGCCCCGTACACCGGGGAGCTGTTTTTT
TRBV12-3/TRBV12-4	-	-	TRBJ2-5	CASSEDTLGETQYF	TGTGCCAGCAGTGAGGACACACTCGGGGAGACCCAGTACTTC
TRBV19	-	-	TRBJ1-2	CASSMRGTLMGYTF	TGTGCCAGTAGTATGCGGGGGACCTTGATGGGCTACACCTTC
TRBV20-1	-	many	TRBJ1-1	CSARGLHGVTEAFF	TGCAGTGCTAGAGGTCTCCATGGGGTCACTGAAGCTTTCTTT
TRBV20-1	-	-	TRBJ1-5	CSAKAGSGQPQHF	TGCAGTGCTAAGGCAGGTAGCGGTCAGCCCCAGCATTTT